The rows below give T cell receptor beta chains drawn from one sample of a study of T cell responses to AZD1222 COVID-19 vaccine. Profiling relied on immunoSEQ multiplex PCR, and the TCRdb table lists in-frame clones only, not all of them. The table includes 55,000 to 70,000 clones, about three quarters detected once. The sample in question was peripheral blood, obtained on day 0 of AZD1222 vaccination. These receptors all come from an adult in good health. Both conserved end residues are part of each CDR3. D genes are given only for firm matches. Clone size is given for some rows only: seen once, a few or many times, or a class if the clone is expanded.

abundance	v_gene	d_gene	j_gene	CDR3nt	CDR3aa
NA	TRBV5-1	NA	TRBJ2-7	TGCGCCAGCAGCTTGTCCCCACCGGGACTGAGCTCCTACGAGCAGTACTTC	CASSLSPPGLSSYEQYF
NA	TRBV7-9	TRBD2	TRBJ2-2	TGTGCCAGCAGCTTAAGGACTAGCCTCCCCGGGGAGCTGTTTTTT	CASSLRTSLPGELFF
NA	TRBV30	NA	TRBJ1-2	TGTGCCTGGAGGGCGGGGGCATATGGCTACACCTTC	CAWRAGAYGYTF
NA	TRBV7-2	TRBD2	TRBJ2-1	TGTGCCAGCAGCTTCGGGGGGTACAATGAGCAGTTCTTC	CASSFGGYNEQFF
NA	TRBV10-3	NA	TRBJ1-3	TGTGCCATCAGTTACTCTGGAAACACCATATATTTT	CAISYSGNTIYF
NA	TRBV19	NA	TRBJ2-5	TGTGCCAGTAGCTTCCAGCCCCAAGAGACCCAGTACTTC	CASSFQPQETQYF
NA	TRBV7-8	TRBD1	TRBJ2-7	TGTGCCAGCAGCTTAACCCAGGGGGCCTACGAGCAGTACTTC	CASSLTQGAYEQYF
once	TRBV6-2/TRBV6-3	TRBD2	TRBJ2-1	TGTGCCAGCAGTTACCAGACTGGACTAGCGGCCAATGAGCAGTTCTTC	CASSYQTGLAANEQFF
few	TRBV20-1	NA	TRBJ1-2	TGCAGTGCTAGCACCCAGTTGGGCTACACCTTC	CSASTQLGYTF
NA	TRBV5-1	NA	TRBJ2-2	TGCGCCAGCAGCTTGGCACTCGTGGGGGTCGGGGAGCTGTTTTTT	CASSLALVGVGELFF
NA	TRBV5-5	NA	TRBJ1-1	TGTGCCAGCAGCTTGTACAGTAACACTGAAGCTTTCTTT	CASSLYSNTEAFF
NA	TRBV7-8	TRBD1	TRBJ2-7	TGTGCCAGCAGCTTAAACAGGGGCTACGAGCAGTACTTC	CASSLNRGYEQYF
NA	TRBV2	NA	TRBJ1-1	TGTGCCAGCAGAGAGCTAGGGGTTTCGGGCACTGAAGCTTTCTTT	CASRELGVSGTEAFF
NA	TRBV7-2	TRBD1	TRBJ2-7	TGTGCCAGCAGCTTATTTGGTGGACAGGGCTACGAGCAGTACTTC	CASSLFGGQGYEQYF
NA	TRBV6-5	NA	TRBJ1-2	TGTGCCGGAACGCTTCAGGGGTCGGACTATGGCTACACCTTC	CAGTLQGSDYGYTF
NA	TRBV7-7	TRBD2	TRBJ2-3	TGTGCTAGCAGCCCCACGGCGGGGGATGTAACAGATACGCAGTATTTT	CASSPTAGDVTDTQYF
few	TRBV7-9	NA	TRBJ2-3	TGTGCCAGCAGATGGCAGGACTTCGGCACAGATACGCAGTATTTT	CASRWQDFGTDTQYF
NA	TRBV5-5	TRBD1	TRBJ2-7	TGTGCCAGCAGCTTGGGACAGGGGAGATACGAGCAGTACTTC	CASSLGQGRYEQYF